The rows below give T cell receptor beta chains drawn from one sample of a study of circulating and synovial CD4+ cells in juvenile arthritis. Repertoires were generated with immunoSEQ multiplex PCR, while TCRdb's copy carries only in-frame clones and drops some. The table has about 3,600 clones, roughly 79% seen once. The sequenced sample consisted of CD4+ T cells from synovial fluid. The source of these receptors is a human donor with juvenile idiopathic arthritis. Both conserved end residues are part of each CDR3. D genes are given only for firm matches. Clone size, where shown, is once, few, many, or a class for clones that have expanded.

d_gene: -; abundance: -; j_gene: TRBJ1-2; v_gene: TRBV18; CDR3aa: CASSPEQGSGYTF; CDR3nt: TGTGCCAGCTCACCAGAGCAGGGGAGTGGCTACACCTTC
d_gene: -; abundance: -; j_gene: TRBJ1-5; v_gene: TRBV19; CDR3aa: CASSIPGNSNQPQHF; CDR3nt: TGTGCCAGTAGTATACCCGGGAATAGCAATCAGCCCCAGCATTTT
d_gene: -; abundance: -; j_gene: TRBJ1-3; v_gene: TRBV7-6; CDR3aa: CASSPTQGSSGNTIYF; CDR3nt: TGTGCCAGCAGCCCCACTCAAGGGAGCTCTGGAAACACCATATATTTT
d_gene: -; abundance: -; j_gene: TRBJ2-1; v_gene: TRBV5-1; CDR3aa: CASSLATGTPYNEQFF; CDR3nt: TGCGCCAGCAGCTTGGCGACCGGGACACCCTACAATGAGCAGTTCTTC
d_gene: -; abundance: -; j_gene: TRBJ2-2; v_gene: TRBV9; CDR3aa: CASSVDEGSYTGELFF; CDR3nt: TGTGCCAGCAGCGTGGATGAGGGCAGCTACACCGGGGAGCTGTTTTTT
d_gene: -; abundance: -; j_gene: TRBJ2-1; v_gene: TRBV9; CDR3aa: CASSVGLAHADNEQFF; CDR3nt: TGTGCCAGCAGCGTAGGTCTAGCGCACGCGGACAATGAGCAGTTCTTC
d_gene: -; abundance: -; j_gene: TRBJ1-1; v_gene: TRBV28; CDR3aa: CASSFGQRPEAFF; CDR3nt: TGTGCCAGCAGTTTCGGCCAGCGACCTGAAGCTTTCTTT
d_gene: TRBD2; abundance: once; j_gene: TRBJ2-3; v_gene: TRBV5-1; CDR3aa: CASRVAGGPDTQYF; CDR3nt: TGCGCCAGCAGAGTCGCGGGGGGCCCAGATACGCAGTATTTT
d_gene: -; abundance: -; j_gene: TRBJ2-7; v_gene: TRBV2; CDR3aa: CASRGGRQLYEQYF; CDR3nt: TGTGCCAGCAGGGGGGGACGGCAGCTCTACGAGCAGTACTTC
d_gene: TRBD2; abundance: -; j_gene: TRBJ2-1; v_gene: TRBV2; CDR3aa: CASTGLVVVNEQFF; CDR3nt: TGTGCCAGCACTGGACTAGTTGTAGTCAATGAGCAGTTCTTC
d_gene: TRBD1; abundance: once; j_gene: TRBJ1-2; v_gene: TRBV19; CDR3aa: CASSMLGQGDYGYTF; CDR3nt: TGTGCCAGTAGTATGCTGGGACAGGGGGACTATGGCTACACCTTC
d_gene: -; abundance: -; j_gene: TRBJ2-2; v_gene: TRBV7-7; CDR3aa: CASSLASGGGTGELFF; CDR3nt: TGTGCTAGCAGCTTAGCCAGCGGAGGCGGGACCGGGGAGCTGTTTTTT
d_gene: -; abundance: -; j_gene: TRBJ2-7; v_gene: TRBV7-2; CDR3aa: CASSLIGEQYF; CDR3nt: TGTGCCAGCAGCTTAATCGGCGAGCAGTACTTC
d_gene: TRBD1; abundance: -; j_gene: TRBJ1-4; v_gene: TRBV18; CDR3aa: CASSEGQPNEKLFF; CDR3nt: TGTGCCAGCTCAGAGGGACAGCCGAATGAAAAACTGTTTTTT
d_gene: TRBD2; abundance: few; j_gene: TRBJ2-1; v_gene: TRBV5-1; CDR3aa: CASSPGLAGIIYNEQFF; CDR3nt: TGCGCCAGCAGCCCGGGACTAGCGGGAATAATCTACAATGAGCAGTTCTTC
d_gene: TRBD2; abundance: -; j_gene: TRBJ2-7; v_gene: TRBV28; CDR3aa: CAVLAGPYEQYF; CDR3nt: TGTGCCGTCTTAGCGGGACCCTACGAGCAGTACTTC
d_gene: TRBD1; abundance: -; j_gene: TRBJ1-2; v_gene: TRBV2; CDR3aa: CASRGTVYGYTF; CDR3nt: TGTGCCAGCAGAGGGACAGTCTATGGCTACACCTTC
d_gene: TRBD2; abundance: once; j_gene: TRBJ2-5; v_gene: TRBV28; CDR3aa: CASSFASGYGETQYF; CDR3nt: TGTGCCAGCAGTTTCGCTAGCGGGTATGGGGAGACCCAGTACTTC
d_gene: -; abundance: -; j_gene: TRBJ1-5; v_gene: TRBV7-2; CDR3aa: CASSPWRDSNQPQHF; CDR3nt: TGTGCCAGCAGCCCGTGGCGGGATAGCAATCAGCCCCAGCATTTT
d_gene: TRBD2; abundance: -; j_gene: TRBJ2-7; v_gene: TRBV6-1; CDR3aa: CASSEWGISGSLPIKEQYF; CDR3nt: TGTGCCAGCAGTGAATGGGGGATTAGCGGGAGTCTCCCAATTAAAGAGCAGTACTTC
d_gene: TRBD2; abundance: -; j_gene: TRBJ2-7; v_gene: TRBV28; CDR3aa: CASSSHGGLAREQYF; CDR3nt: TGTGCCAGCAGCTCCCATGGAGGACTAGCGCGCGAGCAGTACTTC
d_gene: -; abundance: -; j_gene: TRBJ2-6; v_gene: TRBV5-1; CDR3aa: CASSDVRGTGTGANVLTF; CDR3nt: TGCGCCAGCAGCGACGTAAGGGGGACGGGGACTGGGGCCAACGTCCTGACTTTC
d_gene: -; abundance: -; j_gene: TRBJ2-2; v_gene: TRBV19; CDR3aa: CASSTDLQVRGNTGELFF; CDR3nt: TGTGCCAGTAGTACCGATCTACAGGTTAGGGGGAACACCGGGGAGCTGTTTTTT
d_gene: -; abundance: -; j_gene: TRBJ2-7; v_gene: TRBV23-1; CDR3aa: CASSQWGDLPYEQYF; CDR3nt: TGCGCCAGCAGTCAATGGGGGGACTTGCCCTACGAGCAGTACTTC
d_gene: TRBD1; abundance: -; j_gene: TRBJ1-2; v_gene: TRBV2; CDR3aa: CAGGTEVIHGYTF; CDR3nt: TGTGCCGGTGGGACAGAAGTCATCCATGGCTACACCTTC
d_gene: -; abundance: -; j_gene: TRBJ1-1; v_gene: TRBV10-3; CDR3aa: CAISESGGRDTEAFF; CDR3nt: TGTGCCATCAGTGAGTCTGGGGGGAGGGATACTGAAGCTTTCTTT
d_gene: -; abundance: -; j_gene: TRBJ1-3; v_gene: TRBV18; CDR3aa: CASSPAPFRVRGNTIYF; CDR3nt: TGTGCCAGCTCACCAGCCCCCTTCAGGGTCCGTGGAAACACCATATATTTT
d_gene: -; abundance: -; j_gene: TRBJ2-2; v_gene: TRBV7-3; CDR3aa: CASSLIAGGIGELFF; CDR3nt: TGTGCCAGCAGCTTAATAGCAGGGGGGATCGGGGAGCTGTTTTTT
d_gene: TRBD1; abundance: -; j_gene: TRBJ1-6; v_gene: TRBV5-1; CDR3aa: CASSLEGQLSSPLHF; CDR3nt: TGCGCCAGCAGCTTGGAGGGACAGTTGAGTTCACCCCTCCACTTT
d_gene: -; abundance: -; j_gene: TRBJ2-5; v_gene: TRBV5-1; CDR3aa: CASSLEGEETQYF; CDR3nt: TGCGCCAGCAGCTTGGAAGGGGAAGAGACCCAGTACTTC
d_gene: TRBD1; abundance: -; j_gene: TRBJ2-7; v_gene: TRBV6-5; CDR3aa: CASSLTWTGGYEQYF; CDR3nt: TGTGCCAGCAGTCTTACATGGACAGGGGGCTACGAGCAGTACTTC
d_gene: TRBD1; abundance: few; j_gene: TRBJ1-6; v_gene: TRBV27; CDR3aa: CASMGLGTGNSPLHF; CDR3nt: TGTGCCAGCATGGGCCTCGGGACAGGAAATTCCCCCCTCCACTTT
d_gene: -; abundance: -; j_gene: TRBJ2-5; v_gene: TRBV20-1; CDR3aa: CSARRGTQYF; CDR3nt: TGCAGTGCTAGAAGGGGGACCCAGTACTTC
d_gene: -; abundance: -; j_gene: TRBJ1-3; v_gene: TRBV2; CDR3aa: CASSEQATIGNTIYF; CDR3nt: TGTGCCAGCAGTGAACAGGCCACCATTGGGAACACCATATATTTT
d_gene: TRBD1; abundance: -; j_gene: TRBJ1-2; v_gene: TRBV7-9; CDR3aa: CASSRDSGSYGYTF; CDR3nt: TGTGCCAGCAGCCGGGACAGCGGCAGCTATGGCTACACCTTC
d_gene: -; abundance: -; j_gene: TRBJ1-4; v_gene: TRBV15; CDR3aa: CATSRDYPGGGNEKLFF; CDR3nt: TGTGCCACCAGCAGAGACTATCCCGGGGGGGGTAATGAAAAACTGTTTTTT
d_gene: -; abundance: -; j_gene: TRBJ1-2; v_gene: TRBV10-2; CDR3aa: CASSEFGGKGYTF; CDR3nt: TGCGCCAGCAGTGAGTTCGGAGGGAAGGGCTACACCTTC
d_gene: -; abundance: -; j_gene: TRBJ2-3; v_gene: TRBV7-2; CDR3aa: CASSGLITDTQYF; CDR3nt: TGTGCCAGCAGTGGACTTATCACAGATACGCAGTATTTT